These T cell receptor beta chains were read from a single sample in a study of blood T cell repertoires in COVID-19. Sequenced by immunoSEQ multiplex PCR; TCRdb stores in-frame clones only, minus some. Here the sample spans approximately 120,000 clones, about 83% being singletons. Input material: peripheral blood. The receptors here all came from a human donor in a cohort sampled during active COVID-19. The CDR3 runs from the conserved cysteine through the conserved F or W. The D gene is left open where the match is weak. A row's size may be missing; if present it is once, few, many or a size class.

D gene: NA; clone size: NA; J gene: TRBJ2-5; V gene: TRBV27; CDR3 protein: CASSPTGEEETQYF; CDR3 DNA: TGTGCCAGCAGCCCCACAGGGGAGGAGGAGACCCAGTACTTC
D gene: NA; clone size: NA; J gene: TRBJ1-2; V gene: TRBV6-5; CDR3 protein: CANRVLVPENYGYTF; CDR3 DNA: TGTGCCAACCGGGTACTGGTACCGGAGAACTATGGCTACACCTTC
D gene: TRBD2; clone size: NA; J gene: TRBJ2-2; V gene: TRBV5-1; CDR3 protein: CASSLAGGNTGELFF; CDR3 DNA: TGCGCCAGCAGCTTAGCGGGAGGCAACACCGGGGAGCTGTTTTTT
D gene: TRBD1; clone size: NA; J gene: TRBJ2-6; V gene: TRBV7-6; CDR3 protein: CASSYRGSGDRFSGANVLTF; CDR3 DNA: TGTGCCAGCAGCTACAGGGGATCCGGGGACAGGTTCTCTGGGGCCAACGTCCTGACTTTC
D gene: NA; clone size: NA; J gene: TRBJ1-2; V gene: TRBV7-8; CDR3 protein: CASSSNIPNYGYTF; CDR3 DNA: TGTGCCAGCAGCAGTAACATACCTAACTATGGCTACACCTTC
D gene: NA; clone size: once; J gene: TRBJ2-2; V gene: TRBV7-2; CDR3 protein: CASSLGVGGRERYTGELFF; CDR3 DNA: TGTGCCAGCAGCTTAGGAGTTGGGGGGCGGGAGAGGTACACCGGGGAGCTGTTTTTT
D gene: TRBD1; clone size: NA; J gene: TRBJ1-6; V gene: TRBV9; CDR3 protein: CASSGGQDSPLHF; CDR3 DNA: TGTGCCAGCAGCGGCGGACAGGACTCACCCCTCCACTTT
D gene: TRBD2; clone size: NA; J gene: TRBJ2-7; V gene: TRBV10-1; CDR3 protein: CASSREGLGHEQYF; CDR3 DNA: TGCGCCAGCAGCCGAGAGGGACTAGGTCACGAGCAGTACTTC
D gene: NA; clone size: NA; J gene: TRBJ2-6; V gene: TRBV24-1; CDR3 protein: CATSGAGGANVLTF; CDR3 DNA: TGTGCCACCAGTGGAGCAGGTGGGGCCAACGTCCTGACTTTC
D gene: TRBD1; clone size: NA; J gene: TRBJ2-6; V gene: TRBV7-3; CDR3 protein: CASSSRRTGEAGANVLTF; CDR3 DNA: TGTGCCAGCAGCTCCCGCCGGACAGGGGAAGCTGGGGCCAACGTCCTGACTTTC
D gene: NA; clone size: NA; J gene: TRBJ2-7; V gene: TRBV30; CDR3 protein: CAWDRRESYEQYF; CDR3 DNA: TGTGCCTGGGACAGGCGGGAGTCCTACGAGCAGTACTTC
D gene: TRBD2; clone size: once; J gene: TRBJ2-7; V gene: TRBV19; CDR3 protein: CASSISPSGSYEQYF; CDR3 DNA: TGTGCCAGTAGTATCTCGCCTAGCGGCTCCTACGAGCAGTACTTC
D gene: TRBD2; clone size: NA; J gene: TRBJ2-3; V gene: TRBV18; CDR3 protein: CASSPPIAGGADTQYF; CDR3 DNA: TGTGCCAGCTCACCACCTATAGCGGGAGGTGCAGATACGCAGTATTTT
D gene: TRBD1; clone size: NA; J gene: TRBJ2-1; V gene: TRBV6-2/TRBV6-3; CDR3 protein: CASSYSDRNEQFF; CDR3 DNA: TGTGCCAGCAGTTACTCGGACAGGAATGAGCAGTTCTTC
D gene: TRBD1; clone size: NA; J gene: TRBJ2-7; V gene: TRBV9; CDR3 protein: CASSWGSRDSSYEQYF; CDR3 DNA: TGTGCCAGCAGCTGGGGCTCCCGGGACAGCTCCTACGAGCAGTACTTC
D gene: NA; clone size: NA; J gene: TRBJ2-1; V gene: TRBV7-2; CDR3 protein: CASSSGLKQFF; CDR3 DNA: TGTGCCAGCAGCTCAGGACTGAAGCAGTTCTTC
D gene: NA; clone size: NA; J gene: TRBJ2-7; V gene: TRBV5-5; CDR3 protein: CASSMRTDTSYEQYF; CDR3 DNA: TGTGCCAGCAGTATGAGGACAGATACATCCTACGAGCAGTACTTC
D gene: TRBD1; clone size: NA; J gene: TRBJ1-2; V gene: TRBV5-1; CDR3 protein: CASSSEGAIGYGYTF; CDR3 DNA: TGCGCCAGCAGCTCGGAGGGGGCGATAGGCTATGGCTACACCTTC
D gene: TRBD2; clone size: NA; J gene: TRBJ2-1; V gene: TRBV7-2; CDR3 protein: CASSRDSAGEYNEQFF; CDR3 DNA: TGTGCCAGCAGCCGTGATTCAGCGGGAGAGTACAATGAGCAGTTCTTC
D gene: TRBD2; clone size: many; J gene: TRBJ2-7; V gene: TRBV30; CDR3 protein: CAWSVGLAGDWGVYEQYF; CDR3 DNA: TGTGCCTGGAGTGTGGGACTAGCGGGAGATTGGGGGGTCTACGAGCAGTACTTC
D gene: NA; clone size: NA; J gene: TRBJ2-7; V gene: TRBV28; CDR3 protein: CASSLSGATYEQYF; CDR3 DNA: TGTGCCAGCAGTTTATCGGGAGCCACCTACGAGCAGTACTTC
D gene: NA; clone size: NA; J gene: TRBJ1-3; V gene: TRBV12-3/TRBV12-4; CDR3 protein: CASRTVSGNTIYF; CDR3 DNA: TGTGCCAGCAGGACAGTCTCTGGAAACACCATATATTTT
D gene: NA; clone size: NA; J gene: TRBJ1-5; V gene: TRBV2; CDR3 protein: CASSGATVQPQHF; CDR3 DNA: TGTGCCAGCAGTGGTGCAACGGTTCAGCCCCAGCATTTT
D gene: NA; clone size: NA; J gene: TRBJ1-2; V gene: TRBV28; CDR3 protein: CASRKLQVNYGYTF; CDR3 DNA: TGTGCCAGCAGAAAACTACAGGTTAACTATGGCTACACCTTC
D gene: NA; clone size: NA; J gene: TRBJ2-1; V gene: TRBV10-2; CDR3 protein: CASSEQGSSSYNEQFF; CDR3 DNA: TGCGCCAGCAGCGAACAAGGGAGTAGCTCCTACAATGAGCAGTTCTTC
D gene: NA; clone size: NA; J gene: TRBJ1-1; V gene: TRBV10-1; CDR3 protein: CASSETRVSTEAFF; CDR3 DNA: TGCGCCAGCAGTGAGACCCGGGTTTCCACTGAAGCTTTCTTT
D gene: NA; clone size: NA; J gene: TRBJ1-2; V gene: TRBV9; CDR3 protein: CASSVGGERGYTF; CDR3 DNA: TGTGCCAGCAGCGTAGGCGGGGAAAGAGGCTACACCTTC
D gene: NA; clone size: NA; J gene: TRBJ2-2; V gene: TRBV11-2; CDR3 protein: CASSFQGTGELFF; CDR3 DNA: TGTGCCAGCAGCTTCCAGGGAACCGGGGAGCTGTTTTTT
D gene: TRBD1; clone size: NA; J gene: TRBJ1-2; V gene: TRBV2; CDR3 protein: CASIPTGGPGYTF; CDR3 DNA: TGTGCCAGCATTCCGACAGGGGGCCCTGGCTACACCTTC
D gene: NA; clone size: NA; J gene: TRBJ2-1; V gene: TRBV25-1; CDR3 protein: CASSEDRLYNEQFF; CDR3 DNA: TGTGCCAGCAGTGAAGACAGGCTTTACAATGAGCAGTTCTTC
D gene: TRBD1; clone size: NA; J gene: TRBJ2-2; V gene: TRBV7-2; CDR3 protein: CASSLADRAAGELFF; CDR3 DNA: TGTGCCAGCAGCTTAGCGGACAGGGCCGCCGGGGAGCTGTTTTTT
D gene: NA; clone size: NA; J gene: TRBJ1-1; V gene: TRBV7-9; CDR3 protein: CASSPPTGNTEAFF; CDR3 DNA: TGTGCCAGCAGCCCCCCGACAGGGAACACTGAAGCTTTCTTT
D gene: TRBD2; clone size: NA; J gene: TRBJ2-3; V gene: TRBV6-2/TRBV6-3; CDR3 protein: CASSGTSSTDTQYF; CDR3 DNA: TGTGCCAGCAGTGGGACTAGTAGCACAGATACGCAGTATTTT
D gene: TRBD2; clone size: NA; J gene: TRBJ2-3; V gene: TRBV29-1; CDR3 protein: CSGTGLAASTDTQYF; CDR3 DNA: TGCAGCGGGACCGGACTAGCGGCTAGCACAGATACGCAGTATTTT
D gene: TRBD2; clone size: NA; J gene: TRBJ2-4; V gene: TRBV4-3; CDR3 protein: CASSFEKREWDIQYF; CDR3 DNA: TGCGCCAGCAGCTTCGAAAAGCGGGAGTGGGACATTCAGTACTTC
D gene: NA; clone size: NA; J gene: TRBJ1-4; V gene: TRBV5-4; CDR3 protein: CASSPRGPPGEKLFF; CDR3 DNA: TGTGCCAGCAGCCCACGCGGGCCCCCTGGTGAAAAACTGTTTTTT
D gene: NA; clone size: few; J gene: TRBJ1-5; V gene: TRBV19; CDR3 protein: CASTNPDQPQHF; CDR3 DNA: TGTGCCAGTACTAATCCGGATCAGCCCCAGCATTTT
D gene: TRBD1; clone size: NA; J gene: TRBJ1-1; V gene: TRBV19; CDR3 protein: CASSKGQDMNTEAFF; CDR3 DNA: TGTGCCAGTAGTAAGGGACAGGACATGAACACTGAAGCTTTCTTT
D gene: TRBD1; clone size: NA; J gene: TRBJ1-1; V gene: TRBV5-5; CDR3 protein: CASSLDRGQTEAFF; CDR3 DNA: TGTGCCAGCAGCTTGGACAGGGGGCAGACTGAAGCTTTCTTT
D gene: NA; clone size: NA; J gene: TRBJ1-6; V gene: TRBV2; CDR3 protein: CASSREQSSYNSPLHF; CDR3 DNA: TGTGCCAGCAGTCGTGAACAAAGCTCCTATAATTCACCCCTCCACTTT
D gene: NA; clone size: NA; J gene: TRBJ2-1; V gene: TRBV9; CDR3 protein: CASSVRVEGLYNEQFF; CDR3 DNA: TGTGCCAGCAGCGTGAGGGTGGAAGGGCTCTACAATGAGCAGTTCTTC
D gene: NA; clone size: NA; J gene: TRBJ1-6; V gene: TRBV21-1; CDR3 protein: CASGQGGGDNSPLHF; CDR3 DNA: TGTGCCAGCGGACAGGGTGGGGGGGATAATTCACCCCTCCACTTT
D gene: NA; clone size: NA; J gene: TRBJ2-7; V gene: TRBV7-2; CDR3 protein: CASSSVWSGEQYF; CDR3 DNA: TGTGCCAGCAGCTCTGTGTGGAGTGGCGAGCAGTACTTC
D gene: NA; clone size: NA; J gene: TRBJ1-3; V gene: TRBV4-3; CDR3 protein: CASSQAGTGGNTIYF; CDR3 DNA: TGCGCCAGCAGCCAAGCCGGGACTGGGGGAAACACCATATATTTT
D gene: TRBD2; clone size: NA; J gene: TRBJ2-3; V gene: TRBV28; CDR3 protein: CASIPAGEADTQYF; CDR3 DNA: TGTGCCAGCATTCCAGCGGGAGAAGCAGATACGCAGTATTTT
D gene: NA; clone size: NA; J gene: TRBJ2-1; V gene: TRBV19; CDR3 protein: CASTSGDSYNEQFF; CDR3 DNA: TGTGCCAGTACCTCGGGGGACTCCTACAATGAGCAGTTCTTC
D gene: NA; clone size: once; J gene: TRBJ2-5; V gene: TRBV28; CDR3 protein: CASSTRQRTSQETQYF; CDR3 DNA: TGTGCCAGCAGTACCAGACAGAGAACCAGCCAAGAGACCCAGTACTTC